Sequencing of this T cell receptor (beta chain) was carried out in a study of OX40 agonist ivuxolimab in advanced cancers. Study-wide background: Those enrolled were approximately 83% male, with a mean age of 60 years and ages from roughly 20 to 90. Overall study results and limits: The study did not work out the antigen specificity of the expanded peripheral T cells. More expanded clones were found, on average, in CD8+ than in CD4+ T cells.

Only in-frame clones appear in the TCRdb table, and some are missing; sequencing was by immunoSEQ multiplex PCR. Of roughly 36,000 clones in the sample, nearly 75% were seen once. The germline V gene encodes CDR1 SNHLY and CDR2 FYNNEI. The CDR3 contains 11 residues. V lost 6 bases and J 7 bases, leaving 9 bases between the germline ends. With regard to this clone: As yet, its antigen is unknown.

The sequenced sample was CD4+ or CD8+ T cells sorted from blood, obtained in a trial of the OX40 agonist ivuxolimab. The TCR was taken from an adult with an advanced solid tumor such as melanoma, head and neck, liver or kidney cancer. The rearrangement joins TRBV2 to TRBJ1-1; tentatively, D is TRBD1 (6 bases). CDR3 sequence reads: CASRRTVEAFF. The CDR3 DNA follows: TGTGCCAGCAGGAGGACAGTTGAAGCTTTCTTT.